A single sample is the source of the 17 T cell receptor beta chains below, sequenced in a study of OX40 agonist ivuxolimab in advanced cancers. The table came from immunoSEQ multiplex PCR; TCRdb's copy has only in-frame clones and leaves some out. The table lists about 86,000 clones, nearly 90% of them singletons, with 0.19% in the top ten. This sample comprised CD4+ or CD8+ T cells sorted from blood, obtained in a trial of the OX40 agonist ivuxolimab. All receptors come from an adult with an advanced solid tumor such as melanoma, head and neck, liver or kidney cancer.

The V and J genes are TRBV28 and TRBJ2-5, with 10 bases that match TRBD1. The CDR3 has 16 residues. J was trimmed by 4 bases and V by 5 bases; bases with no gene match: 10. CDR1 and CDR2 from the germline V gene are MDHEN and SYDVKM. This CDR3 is CASSQYDRGRIETQYF. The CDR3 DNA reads TGTGCCAGCAGTCAATACGACAGGGGGCGCATAGAGACCCAGTACTTC.

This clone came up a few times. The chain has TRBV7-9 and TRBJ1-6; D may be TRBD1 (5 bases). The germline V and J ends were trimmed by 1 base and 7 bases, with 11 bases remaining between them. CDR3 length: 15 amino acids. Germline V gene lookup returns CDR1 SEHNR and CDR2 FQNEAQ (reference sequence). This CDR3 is CASSLEGVRNSPLHF. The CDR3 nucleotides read TGTGCCAGCAGCTTAGAAGGGGTCAGGAATTCACCCCTCCACTTT.

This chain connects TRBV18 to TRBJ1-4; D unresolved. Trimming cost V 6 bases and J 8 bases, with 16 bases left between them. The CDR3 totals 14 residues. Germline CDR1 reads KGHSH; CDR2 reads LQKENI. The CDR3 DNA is TGTGCCAGCTCCCGGACCGTTTTGAAGGAAAAACTGTTTTTT. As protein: CASSRTVLKEKLFF.

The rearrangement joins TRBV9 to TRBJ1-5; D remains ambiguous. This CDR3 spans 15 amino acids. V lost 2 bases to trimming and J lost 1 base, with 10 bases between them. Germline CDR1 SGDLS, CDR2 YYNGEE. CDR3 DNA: TGTGCCAGCAGCGTTTCCCCCGTCAGCAATCAGCCCCAGCATTTT. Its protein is CASSVSPVSNQPQHF.

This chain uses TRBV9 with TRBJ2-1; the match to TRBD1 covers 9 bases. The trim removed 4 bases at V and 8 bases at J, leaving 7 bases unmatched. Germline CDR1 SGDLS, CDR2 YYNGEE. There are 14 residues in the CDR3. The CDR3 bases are TGTGCCAGCAGCACAGACAGGGGGTACGATGAGCAGTTCTTC. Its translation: CASSTDRGYDEQFF.

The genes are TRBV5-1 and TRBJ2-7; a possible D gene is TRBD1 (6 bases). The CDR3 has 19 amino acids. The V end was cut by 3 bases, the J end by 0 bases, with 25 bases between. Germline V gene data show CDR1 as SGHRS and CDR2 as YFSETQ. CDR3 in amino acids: CASSSSRTANKWSSYEQYV. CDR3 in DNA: TGCGCCAGCAGCTCGAGCCGGACAGCCAACAAATGGAGCTCCTACGAGCAGTACGTC.

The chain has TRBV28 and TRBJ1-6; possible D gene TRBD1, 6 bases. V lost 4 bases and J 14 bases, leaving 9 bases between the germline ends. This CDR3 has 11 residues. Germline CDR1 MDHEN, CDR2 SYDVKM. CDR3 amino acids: CASSSDRTLHF. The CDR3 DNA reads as TGTGCCAGCAGTTCGGACAGAACCCTCCACTTT.

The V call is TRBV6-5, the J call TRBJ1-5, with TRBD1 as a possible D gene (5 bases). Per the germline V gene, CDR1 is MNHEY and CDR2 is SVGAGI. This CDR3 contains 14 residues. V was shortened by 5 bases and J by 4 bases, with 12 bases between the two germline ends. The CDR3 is CASSPAGSNQPQHF. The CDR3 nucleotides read TGTGCCAGCAGTCCCGCAGGGAGTAATCAGCCCCAGCATTTT.

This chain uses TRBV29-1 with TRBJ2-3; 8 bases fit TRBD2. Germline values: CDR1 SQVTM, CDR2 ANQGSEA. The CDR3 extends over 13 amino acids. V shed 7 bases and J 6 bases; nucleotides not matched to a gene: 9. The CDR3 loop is CSGEGTRADTQYF. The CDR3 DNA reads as TGCAGCGGCGAGGGGACTAGGGCCGATACGCAGTATTTT.

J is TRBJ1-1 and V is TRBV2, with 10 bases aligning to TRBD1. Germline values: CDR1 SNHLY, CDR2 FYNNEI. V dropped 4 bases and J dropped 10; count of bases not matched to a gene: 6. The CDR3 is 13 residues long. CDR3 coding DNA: TGTGCCAGCAGTGTTGACAGGGGGCGTCTAGCTTTCTTT. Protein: CASSVDRGRLAFF.

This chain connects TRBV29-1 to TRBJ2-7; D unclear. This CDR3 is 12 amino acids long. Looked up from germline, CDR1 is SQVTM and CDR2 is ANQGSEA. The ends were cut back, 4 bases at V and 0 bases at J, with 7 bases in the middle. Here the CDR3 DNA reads TGCAGCGTTGCACACGACTCCTACGAGCAGTACTTC. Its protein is CSVAHDSYEQYF.

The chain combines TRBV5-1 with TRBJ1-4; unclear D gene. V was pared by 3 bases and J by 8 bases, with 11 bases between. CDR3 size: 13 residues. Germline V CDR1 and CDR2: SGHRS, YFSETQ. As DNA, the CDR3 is TGCGCCAGCAGCTCGGGAGTAGGAGAAAAACTGTTTTTT. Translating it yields CASSSGVGEKLFF.

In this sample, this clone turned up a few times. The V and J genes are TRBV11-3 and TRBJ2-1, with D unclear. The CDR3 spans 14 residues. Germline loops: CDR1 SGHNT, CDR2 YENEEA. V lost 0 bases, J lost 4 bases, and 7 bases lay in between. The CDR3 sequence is CASSLEATYNEQFF. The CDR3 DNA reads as TGTGCCAGCAGCTTAGAAGCAACTTACAATGAGCAGTTCTTC.

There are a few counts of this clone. CDR3 region: CASSQGFTEAFF. The CDR3 DNA follows: TGTGCCAGCAGCCAAGGTTTCACTGAAGCTTTCTTT. The chain uses TRBV14 and TRBJ1-1, with D hard to call. This CDR3 region has 12 residues. The germline V and J ends were trimmed by 1 base and 4 bases, with 4 bases remaining between them. Germline CDR1 is SGHDN and CDR2 is FVKESK.

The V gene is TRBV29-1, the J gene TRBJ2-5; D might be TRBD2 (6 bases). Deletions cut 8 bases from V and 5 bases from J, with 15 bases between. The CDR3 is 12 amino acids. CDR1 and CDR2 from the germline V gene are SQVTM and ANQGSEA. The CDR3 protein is CSSEEGRETQYF. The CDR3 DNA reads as TGCAGCTCCGAGGAGGGGCGGGAGACCCAGTACTTC.

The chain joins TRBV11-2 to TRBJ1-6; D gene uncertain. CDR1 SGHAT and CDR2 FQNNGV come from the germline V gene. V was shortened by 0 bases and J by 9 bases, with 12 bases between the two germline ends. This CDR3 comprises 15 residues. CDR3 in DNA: TGTGCCAGCAGCTTAGATCACCTACTCGGTTCACCCCTCCACTTT. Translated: CASSLDHLLGSPLHF.

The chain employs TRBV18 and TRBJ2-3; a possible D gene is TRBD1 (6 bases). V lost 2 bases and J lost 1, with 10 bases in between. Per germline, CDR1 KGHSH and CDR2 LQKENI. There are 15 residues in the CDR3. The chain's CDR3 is CASSPLRTGTDTQYF. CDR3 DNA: TGTGCCAGCTCACCATTAAGGACAGGCACAGATACGCAGTATTTT.